A selection of T cell receptor beta chains follows, all from one sample in a study of cytomegalovirus exposure and HLA in healthy donors. Sequencing used immunoSEQ multiplex PCR; TCRdb keeps in-frame clones, though not all of them. The data contain 100,000 to 150,000 clones, over 75% of them seen just once; the ten biggest clones take up approximately 4%. Specimen: PBMCs. These receptors were taken from a man aged 18 to 30 in good health and CMV-seropositive. The CDR3 runs from the conserved cysteine through the conserved F or W. The order of the fields is J gene, D gene, clone size, V gene, CDR3 protein, CDR3 DNA. A D gene is named only where the DNA matches it firmly. Clone sizes are given selectively: once, few, many, or a class where the clone is expanded.

j_call: TRBJ1-2; d_call: -; clone_size: -; v_call: TRBV9; cdr3_aa: CASSAARDYGYTF; cdr3_nt: TGTGCCAGCAGCGCTGCCAGGGACTATGGCTACACCTTC
j_call: TRBJ2-2; d_call: TRBD2; clone_size: -; v_call: TRBV5-6; cdr3_aa: CASSDGLAGEYGGELFF; cdr3_nt: TGTGCCAGCAGCGACGGACTAGCGGGGGAGTATGGCGGGGAGCTGTTTTTT
j_call: TRBJ2-1; d_call: TRBD2; clone_size: -; v_call: TRBV6-1; cdr3_aa: CATVVTSGEYNEQFF; cdr3_nt: TGTGCCACCGTTGTCACTAGCGGGGAATACAATGAGCAGTTCTTC
j_call: TRBJ1-5; d_call: TRBD1; clone_size: once; v_call: TRBV7-9; cdr3_aa: CASSSSGTVGNQPQHF; cdr3_nt: TGTGCCAGCAGCTCCTCCGGGACAGTGGGGAATCAGCCCCAGCATTTT
j_call: TRBJ2-1; d_call: TRBD1; clone_size: once; v_call: TRBV5-1; cdr3_aa: CASSLRTGRLSEQFF; cdr3_nt: TGCGCCAGCAGCTTACGGACAGGAAGATTAAGTGAGCAGTTCTTC
j_call: TRBJ2-7; d_call: -; clone_size: -; v_call: TRBV5-4; cdr3_aa: CASSFQGSYEQYF; cdr3_nt: TGTGCCAGCAGCTTTCAGGGCTCCTACGAGCAGTACTTC
j_call: TRBJ2-5; d_call: TRBD2; clone_size: -; v_call: TRBV2; cdr3_aa: CASSGPAGRRETQYF; cdr3_nt: TGTGCCAGCAGTGGTCCAGCGGGGAGGAGAGAGACCCAGTACTTC
j_call: TRBJ2-7; d_call: TRBD2; clone_size: -; v_call: TRBV11-2; cdr3_aa: CASSLGLAGPYEQYF; cdr3_nt: TGTGCCAGCAGCCTGGGACTAGCGGGACCCTACGAGCAGTACTTC
j_call: TRBJ1-1; d_call: TRBD1; clone_size: few; v_call: TRBV19; cdr3_aa: CASTRIVGTARNTEAFF; cdr3_nt: TGTGCCAGTACCAGAATAGTAGGGACAGCTCGGAACACTGAAGCTTTCTTT
j_call: TRBJ1-5; d_call: -; clone_size: -; v_call: TRBV6-6; cdr3_aa: CASSPRQSSWPQHF; cdr3_nt: TGTGCCAGCAGCCCCCGACAGTCCTCCTGGCCCCAGCATTTT
j_call: TRBJ2-6; d_call: TRBD1; clone_size: -; v_call: TRBV19; cdr3_aa: CASSIGTAYSGANVLTF; cdr3_nt: TGTGCCAGTAGTATCGGGACAGCCTACTCTGGGGCCAACGTCCTGACTTTC
j_call: TRBJ1-1; d_call: -; clone_size: -; v_call: TRBV4-3; cdr3_aa: CASSQDSRVNTEAFF; cdr3_nt: TGCGCCAGCAGCCAAGATAGCAGGGTGAACACTGAAGCTTTCTTT
j_call: TRBJ2-7; d_call: TRBD1; clone_size: -; v_call: TRBV7-9; cdr3_aa: CASSSGTASYEQYF; cdr3_nt: TGTGCCAGCAGCTCCGGGACAGCTTCCTACGAGCAGTACTTC
j_call: TRBJ1-1; d_call: -; clone_size: once; v_call: TRBV7-9; cdr3_aa: CASSRDSDTEVFF; cdr3_nt: TGTGCCAGCAGCCGAGACAGCGACACTGAAGTTTTCTTT
j_call: TRBJ1-1; d_call: -; clone_size: -; v_call: TRBV19; cdr3_aa: CASSMVSGTEAFF; cdr3_nt: TGTGCCAGTAGTATGGTGTCCGGGACTGAAGCTTTCTTT
j_call: TRBJ2-1; d_call: -; clone_size: -; v_call: TRBV2; cdr3_aa: CASTLAENEQFF; cdr3_nt: TGTGCCAGCACATTGGCAGAAAATGAGCAGTTCTTC
j_call: TRBJ2-2; d_call: -; clone_size: -; v_call: TRBV19; cdr3_aa: CASSRRLDWSAANTGELFF; cdr3_nt: TGTGCCAGTAGTCGACGGTTGGATTGGAGCGCAGCGAACACCGGGGAGCTGTTTTTT
j_call: TRBJ2-5; d_call: -; clone_size: -; v_call: TRBV27; cdr3_aa: CASRAASQETQYF; cdr3_nt: TGTGCCAGCAGAGCGGCCAGTCAAGAGACCCAGTACTTC
j_call: TRBJ2-5; d_call: TRBD2; clone_size: -; v_call: TRBV5-1; cdr3_aa: CASSNLAGGTETQYF; cdr3_nt: TGCGCCAGCAGCAATCTAGCGGGGGGGACGGAGACCCAGTACTTC
j_call: TRBJ2-2; d_call: TRBD2; clone_size: -; v_call: TRBV9; cdr3_aa: CASSVVSGGAGELFF; cdr3_nt: TGTGCCAGCAGCGTAGTGAGTGGGGGGGCCGGGGAGCTGTTTTTT
j_call: TRBJ2-2; d_call: -; clone_size: -; v_call: TRBV10-3; cdr3_aa: CAISAVGANTGELFF; cdr3_nt: TGTGCCATCAGTGCCGTGGGGGCCAATACCGGGGAGCTGTTTTTT
j_call: TRBJ2-7; d_call: -; clone_size: -; v_call: TRBV7-2; cdr3_aa: CASSVTRESSYEQYF; cdr3_nt: TGTGCCAGCAGCGTAACCAGGGAAAGCTCCTACGAGCAGTACTTC
j_call: TRBJ2-2; d_call: TRBD1; clone_size: -; v_call: TRBV10-1; cdr3_aa: CASSPGQGAPLVGGELFF; cdr3_nt: TGCGCCAGCAGTCCGGGACAGGGGGCGCCCCTGGTTGGCGGGGAGCTGTTTTTT
j_call: TRBJ1-2; d_call: -; clone_size: -; v_call: TRBV30; cdr3_aa: CAWRTPGRDSGYTF; cdr3_nt: TGTGCCTGGAGGACGCCGGGCAGGGACTCTGGCTACACCTTC
j_call: TRBJ1-6; d_call: -; clone_size: once; v_call: TRBV5-6; cdr3_aa: CASSLDTSSYNSPLHF; cdr3_nt: TGTGCCAGCAGCTTGGATACCAGCTCCTATAATTCACCCCTCCACTTT
j_call: TRBJ2-3; d_call: TRBD2; clone_size: -; v_call: TRBV7-8; cdr3_aa: CASSLGTGGGRDTQYF; cdr3_nt: TGTGCCAGCAGCTTAGGGACGGGGGGGGGCCGGGATACGCAGTATTTT
j_call: TRBJ2-2; d_call: -; clone_size: -; v_call: TRBV5-1; cdr3_aa: CASSLTGTDDGELFF; cdr3_nt: TGCGCCAGCAGCTTGACTGGGACTGACGACGGGGAGCTGTTTTTT
j_call: TRBJ1-6; d_call: -; clone_size: -; v_call: TRBV19; cdr3_aa: CAAGYGSPLHF; cdr3_nt: TGTGCCGCGGGGTACGGCTCACCCCTCCACTTT
j_call: TRBJ2-1; d_call: TRBD1; clone_size: -; v_call: TRBV10-3; cdr3_aa: CAISDPRTGGFKYNEQFF; cdr3_nt: TGTGCCATCAGTGACCCCCGGACAGGGGGCTTCAAATACAATGAGCAGTTCTTC
j_call: TRBJ2-1; d_call: TRBD1; clone_size: -; v_call: TRBV5-1; cdr3_aa: CASSRTGGAYNEQFF; cdr3_nt: TGCGCCAGCAGCCGGACAGGGGGGGCTTACAATGAGCAGTTCTTC
j_call: TRBJ2-7; d_call: -; clone_size: once; v_call: TRBV7-9; cdr3_aa: CASSLEGIDPYEQYF; cdr3_nt: TGTGCCAGCAGCTTAGAGGGGATCGACCCTTACGAGCAGTACTTC
j_call: TRBJ2-7; d_call: -; clone_size: -; v_call: TRBV5-1; cdr3_aa: CASSFRQGENYEQYF; cdr3_nt: TGCGCCAGCAGCTTCCGACAAGGGGAAAACTACGAGCAGTACTTC
j_call: TRBJ2-3; d_call: TRBD2; clone_size: -; v_call: TRBV5-8; cdr3_aa: CASSLGLAGVRAQYF; cdr3_nt: TGTGCCAGCAGCTTGGGACTAGCGGGGGTGAGGGCGCAGTATTTT
j_call: TRBJ1-6; d_call: -; clone_size: few; v_call: TRBV15; cdr3_aa: CATSARQASYNSPLHF; cdr3_nt: TGTGCCACCAGCGCTCGACAAGCCTCCTATAATTCACCCCTCCACTTT
j_call: TRBJ1-5; d_call: -; clone_size: -; v_call: TRBV7-9; cdr3_aa: CASSLTEYQPQHF; cdr3_nt: TGTGCCAGCAGCTTGACAGAGTATCAGCCCCAGCATTTT
j_call: TRBJ1-2; d_call: TRBD1; clone_size: -; v_call: TRBV6-1; cdr3_aa: CASSETMNPGQGYGYTF; cdr3_nt: TGTGCCAGCAGTGAAACCATGAATCCGGGACAGGGGTATGGCTACACCTTC
j_call: TRBJ2-5; d_call: TRBD2; clone_size: few; v_call: TRBV6-5; cdr3_aa: CASRILAGVQETQYF; cdr3_nt: TGTGCCAGCAGGATACTAGCGGGAGTCCAAGAGACCCAGTACTTC
j_call: TRBJ2-5; d_call: TRBD2; clone_size: -; v_call: TRBV19; cdr3_aa: CASSIRIAGGSETQYF; cdr3_nt: TGTGCCAGTAGTATCCGAATAGCGGGGGGTTCAGAGACCCAGTACTTC
j_call: TRBJ2-2; d_call: -; clone_size: -; v_call: TRBV7-9; cdr3_aa: CSSVGNYVELFF; cdr3_nt: TGTTCCAGCGTGGGTAACTACGTGGAGCTGTTTTTT
j_call: TRBJ1-3; d_call: TRBD1; clone_size: few; v_call: TRBV6-5; cdr3_aa: CASSRTGPGNTIYF; cdr3_nt: TGTGCCAGCAGTCGGACAGGGCCTGGAAACACCATATATTTT
j_call: TRBJ2-6; d_call: -; clone_size: -; v_call: TRBV25-1; cdr3_aa: CASKSSGANVLTF; cdr3_nt: TGTGCCAGCAAGAGCTCTGGGGCCAACGTCCTGACTTTC
j_call: TRBJ1-2; d_call: TRBD1; clone_size: -; v_call: TRBV11-2; cdr3_aa: CASSSTKTGFGGYTF; cdr3_nt: TGTGCCAGCAGCTCAACCAAGACAGGGTTCGGTGGCTACACCTTC
j_call: TRBJ2-2; d_call: TRBD2; clone_size: -; v_call: TRBV18; cdr3_aa: CASSPPGLATTTGELFF; cdr3_nt: TGTGCCAGCTCACCCCCGGGACTAGCGACTACAACCGGGGAGCTGTTTTTT
j_call: TRBJ2-5; d_call: TRBD1; clone_size: -; v_call: TRBV5-4; cdr3_aa: CASSPGTEQETQYF; cdr3_nt: TGTGCCAGCAGCCCTGGGACAGAGCAAGAGACCCAGTACTTC
j_call: TRBJ2-7; d_call: TRBD2; clone_size: few; v_call: TRBV4-3; cdr3_aa: CASSQGLSAGDEQYF; cdr3_nt: TGCGCCAGCAGCCAAGGATTGTCAGCGGGAGACGAGCAGTACTTC
j_call: TRBJ2-6; d_call: TRBD2; clone_size: -; v_call: TRBV7-9; cdr3_aa: CAPGGALLAGANVLTF; cdr3_nt: TGTGCCCCGGGGGGGGCATTACTCGCCGGGGCCAACGTCCTGACTTTC
j_call: TRBJ1-1; d_call: TRBD1; clone_size: -; v_call: TRBV30; cdr3_aa: CAWSDLQGAMRTEAFF; cdr3_nt: TGTGCCTGGAGTGACCTACAGGGGGCAATGCGGACTGAAGCTTTCTTT